The clone carrying this T cell receptor beta chain occurred many times. Its cognate antigen is unknown. TCRdb reanalysed the RT-PCR reads using MiXCR and keeps one entry per CDR3 protein. The sample consists of 590,000 or so distinct CDR3 sequences, 11% to 15% of them appearing once. Germline lookup yields CDR1 ENHRY and CDR2 SYGVKD. This CDR3 spans 14 amino acids. V trimming: 4 bases; J trimming: 7 bases; junction bases outside the gene matches: 6. This record belongs to a study of response to subunit inactivated influenza vaccine. Study findings and constraints: The authors suggested that every seasonal influenza vaccination recruits few new T cells.

This TCR came from a man in his forties or fifties who received an inactivated influenza vaccine. The sample was PBMCs from blood, taken less than 15 days before vaccination. The chain has TRBV10-3 and TRBJ2-1; 8 bases line up with TRBD1. The CDR3 coding sequence is TGTGCCATCAGTGGCACGACAGGGGATAATGAGCAGTTCTTC. It translates to CAISGTTGDNEQFF.